This T cell receptor beta chain originates from a study of CD8 T cells in ankylosing spondylitis. The length of the CDR3 is 13 residues. V shed 8 bases and J 2 bases; nucleotides not matched to a gene: 7. Germline CDR1 is SQVTM and CDR2 is ANQGSEA. TCRdb recomputed calls from the 5' RACE reads with MiXCR, one row per CDR3 protein. The table has fewer than 200,000 distinct CDR3 sequences, approximately 20% seen once. The J gene is TRBJ2-3, the V gene TRBV29-1; 7 bases are a match to TRBD1. The sequence was obtained from a male donor with ankylosing spondylitis or in good health (not recorded which). Specimen: blood, either unsorted or a sorted T cell fraction (not recorded which). The CDR3 DNA reads TGCAGCACCCGGGACAGAAACACAGATACGCAGTATTTT. It yields the protein CSTRDRNTDTQYF.